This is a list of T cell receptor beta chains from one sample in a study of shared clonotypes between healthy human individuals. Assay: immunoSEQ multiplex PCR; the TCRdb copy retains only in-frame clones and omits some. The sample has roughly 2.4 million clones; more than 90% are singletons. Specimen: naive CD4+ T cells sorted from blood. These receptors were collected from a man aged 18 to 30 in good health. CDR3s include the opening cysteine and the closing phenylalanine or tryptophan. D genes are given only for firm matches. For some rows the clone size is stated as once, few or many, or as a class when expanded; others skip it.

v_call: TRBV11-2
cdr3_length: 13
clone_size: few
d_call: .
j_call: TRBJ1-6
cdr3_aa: CASSSDRNSPLHF
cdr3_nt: TGTGCCAGCAGCTCGGACAGAAATTCACCCCTCCACTTT

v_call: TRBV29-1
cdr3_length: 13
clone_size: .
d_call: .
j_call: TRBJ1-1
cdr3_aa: CSVAGRLNTEAFF
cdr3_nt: TGCAGCGTAGCGGGACGCTTGAACACTGAAGCTTTCTTT

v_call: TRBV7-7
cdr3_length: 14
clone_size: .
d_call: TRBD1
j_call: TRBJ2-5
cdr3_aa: CASSSGQGAVPQYF
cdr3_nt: TGTGCTAGCAGCTCGGGACAGGGCGCGGTCCCCCAGTACTTC

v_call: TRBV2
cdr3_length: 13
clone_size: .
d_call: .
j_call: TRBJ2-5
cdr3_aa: CASSRGPQETQYF
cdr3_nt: TGTGCCAGCAGTCGCGGACCGCAAGAGACCCAGTACTTC

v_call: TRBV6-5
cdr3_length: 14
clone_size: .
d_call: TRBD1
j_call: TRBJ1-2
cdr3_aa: CASSPGQGIYGYTF
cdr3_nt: TGTGCCAGCAGTCCCGGACAGGGGATCTATGGCTACACCTTC

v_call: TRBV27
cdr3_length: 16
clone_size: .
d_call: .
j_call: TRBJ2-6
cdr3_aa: CASSPRRPGGANVLTF
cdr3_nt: TGTGCCAGCAGTCCCCGGCGGCCAGGTGGGGCCAACGTCCTGACTTTC

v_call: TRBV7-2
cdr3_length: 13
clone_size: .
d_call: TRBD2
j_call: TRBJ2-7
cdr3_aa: CASSLGTSAEQYF
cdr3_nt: TGTGCCAGCAGCTTAGGGACTAGCGCCGAGCAGTACTTC

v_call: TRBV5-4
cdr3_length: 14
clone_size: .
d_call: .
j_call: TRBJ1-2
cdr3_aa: CASSKDGANYGYTF
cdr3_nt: TGTGCCAGCAGCAAGGACGGTGCTAACTATGGCTACACCTTC

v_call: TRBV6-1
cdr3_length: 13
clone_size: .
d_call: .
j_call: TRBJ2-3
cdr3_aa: CASSPRGGDTQYF
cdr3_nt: TGTGCCAGCAGTCCCAGGGGAGGAGATACGCAGTATTTT

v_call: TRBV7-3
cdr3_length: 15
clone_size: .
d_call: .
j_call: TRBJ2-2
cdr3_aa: CASSLLALDTGELFF
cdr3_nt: TGTGCCAGCAGCTTATTGGCCCTGGACACCGGGGAGCTGTTTTTT

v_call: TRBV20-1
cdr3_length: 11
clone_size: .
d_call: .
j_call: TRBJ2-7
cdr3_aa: CSAINGEEQYF
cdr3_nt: TGCAGTGCTATAAACGGGGAGGAGCAGTACTTC

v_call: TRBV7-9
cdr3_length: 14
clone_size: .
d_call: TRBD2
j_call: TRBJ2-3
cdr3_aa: CASSSGLAGDTQYF
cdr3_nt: TGTGCCAGCAGCTCGGGACTAGCAGGAGATACGCAGTATTTT

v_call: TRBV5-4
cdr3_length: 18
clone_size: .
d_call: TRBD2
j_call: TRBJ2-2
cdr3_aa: CASSSRTSGGANTGELFF
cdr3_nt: TGTGCCAGCAGCAGCCGGACTAGCGGGGGAGCGAACACCGGGGAGCTGTTTTTT

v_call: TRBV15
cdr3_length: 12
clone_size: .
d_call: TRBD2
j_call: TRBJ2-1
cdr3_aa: CATSSWTSGQFF
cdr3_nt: TGTGCCACCAGCAGCTGGACTAGCGGGCAGTTCTTC

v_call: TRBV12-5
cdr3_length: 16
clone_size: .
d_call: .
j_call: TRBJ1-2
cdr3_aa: CASGLARGMLDYGYTF
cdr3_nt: TGTGCTAGTGGTTTGGCGAGGGGTATGCTCGACTATGGCTACACCTTC

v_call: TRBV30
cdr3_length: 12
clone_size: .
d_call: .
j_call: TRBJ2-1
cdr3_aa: CAVGDSYNEQFF
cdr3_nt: TGTGCCGTAGGGGACTCCTACAATGAGCAGTTCTTC

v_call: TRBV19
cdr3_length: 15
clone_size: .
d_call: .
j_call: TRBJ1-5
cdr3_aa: CASSPYLGAGQPQHF
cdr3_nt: TGTGCCAGTAGCCCCTATTTGGGGGCAGGACAGCCCCAGCATTTT

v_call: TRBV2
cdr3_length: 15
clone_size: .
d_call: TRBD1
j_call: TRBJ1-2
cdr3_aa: CASSEVRTGNYGYTF
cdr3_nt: TGTGCCAGCAGTGAAGTAAGGACAGGGAACTATGGCTACACCTTC

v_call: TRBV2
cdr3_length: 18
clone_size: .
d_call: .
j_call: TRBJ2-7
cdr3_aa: CASSERVAGRINSYEQYF
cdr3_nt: TGTGCCAGCAGTGAAAGGGTAGCAGGGAGGATAAATTCCTACGAGCAGTACTTC

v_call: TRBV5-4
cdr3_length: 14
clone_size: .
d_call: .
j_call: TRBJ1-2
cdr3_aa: CASSLRGTPYGYTF
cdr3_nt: TGTGCCAGCAGCTTGCGGGGGACCCCCTATGGCTACACCTTC

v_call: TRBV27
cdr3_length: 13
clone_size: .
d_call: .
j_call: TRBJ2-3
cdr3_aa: CASSFRTQGTQYF
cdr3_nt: TGTGCCAGCAGTTTCAGGACCCAGGGGACGCAGTATTTT

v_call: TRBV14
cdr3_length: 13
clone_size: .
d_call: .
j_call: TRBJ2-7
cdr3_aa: CASSQGVPYEQYF
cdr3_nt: TGTGCCAGCAGCCAAGGGGTCCCCTACGAGCAGTACTTC

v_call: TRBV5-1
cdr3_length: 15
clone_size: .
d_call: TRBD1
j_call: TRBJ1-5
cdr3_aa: CASSPGTGGNRPQHF
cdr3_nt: TGCGCCAGCAGCCCGGGGACAGGTGGAAATCGGCCCCAGCATTTT

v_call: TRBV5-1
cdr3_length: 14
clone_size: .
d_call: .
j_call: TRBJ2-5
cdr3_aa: CASRLDWNQETQYF
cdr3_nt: TGCGCCAGCAGACTCGACTGGAACCAAGAGACCCAGTACTTC

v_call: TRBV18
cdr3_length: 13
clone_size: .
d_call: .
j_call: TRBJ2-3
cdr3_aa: CASSQIVADTQYF
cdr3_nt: TGTGCCAGCTCACAAATAGTCGCAGATACGCAGTATTTT

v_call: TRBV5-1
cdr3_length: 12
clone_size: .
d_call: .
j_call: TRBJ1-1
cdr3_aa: CASSLDGQEAFF
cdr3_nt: TGCGCCAGCAGCTTGGATGGGCAGGAAGCTTTCTTT

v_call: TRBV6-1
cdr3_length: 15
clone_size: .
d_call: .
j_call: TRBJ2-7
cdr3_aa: CASTGGQRATYEQYF
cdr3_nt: TGTGCCAGCACCGGAGGACAGCGGGCTACCTACGAGCAGTACTTC

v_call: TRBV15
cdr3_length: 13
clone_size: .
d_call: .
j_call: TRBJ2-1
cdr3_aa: CATSRDSLRGEFF
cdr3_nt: TGTGCCACCAGCAGAGACTCCCTTAGGGGAGAGTTCTTC

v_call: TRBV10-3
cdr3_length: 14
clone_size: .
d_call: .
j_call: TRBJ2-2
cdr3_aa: CAIREGGQTGELFF
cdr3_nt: TGTGCCATCAGGGAAGGGGGGCAAACCGGGGAGCTGTTTTTT

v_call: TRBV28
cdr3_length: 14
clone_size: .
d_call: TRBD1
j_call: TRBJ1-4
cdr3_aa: CASRQDRAREKLFF
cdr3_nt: TGTGCCAGCAGGCAGGACAGGGCCAGGGAAAAACTGTTTTTT

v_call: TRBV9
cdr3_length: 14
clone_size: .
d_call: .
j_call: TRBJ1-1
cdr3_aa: CASSAGVQSTEAFF
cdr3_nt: TGTGCCAGCAGCGCGGGGGTCCAGTCTACTGAAGCTTTCTTT

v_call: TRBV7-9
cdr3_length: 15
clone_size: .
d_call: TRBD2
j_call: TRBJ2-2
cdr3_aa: CASKGLAASGGELFF
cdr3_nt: TGTGCCAGCAAAGGACTAGCGGCGTCCGGGGGGGAGCTGTTTTTT

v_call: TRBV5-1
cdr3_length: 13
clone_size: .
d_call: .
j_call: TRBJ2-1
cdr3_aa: CASSLEAYNEQFF
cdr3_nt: TGCGCCAGCAGCTTGGAGGCCTACAATGAGCAGTTCTTC

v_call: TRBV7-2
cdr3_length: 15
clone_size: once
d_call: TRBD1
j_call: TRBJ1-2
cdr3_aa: CASSLTTGGNYGYTF
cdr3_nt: TGTGCCAGCAGCTTGACGACAGGGGGCAACTATGGCTACACCTTC

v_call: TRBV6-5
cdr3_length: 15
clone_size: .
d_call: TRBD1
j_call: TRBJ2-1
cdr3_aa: CASSYSRGTGGEQFF
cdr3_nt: TGTGCCAGCAGTTACTCGAGGGGCACAGGGGGTGAGCAGTTCTTC

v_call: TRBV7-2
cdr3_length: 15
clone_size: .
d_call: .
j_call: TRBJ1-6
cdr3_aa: CASSLSPSYNSPLHF
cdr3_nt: TGTGCCAGCAGCTTAAGTCCGTCCTATAATTCACCCCTCCACTTT

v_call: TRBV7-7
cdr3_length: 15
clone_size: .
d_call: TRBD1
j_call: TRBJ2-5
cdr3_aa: CASSAGTGGGETQYF
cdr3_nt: TGTGCTAGCAGCGCCGGGACAGGGGGCGGGGAGACCCAGTACTTC

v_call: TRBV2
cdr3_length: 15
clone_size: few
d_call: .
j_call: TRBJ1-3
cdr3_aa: CASRQQGNEGNTIYF
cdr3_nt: TGTGCCAGCAGACAACAGGGTAATGAAGGAAACACCATATATTTT

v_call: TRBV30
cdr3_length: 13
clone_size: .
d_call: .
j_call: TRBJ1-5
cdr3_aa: CAWTGGVGQPQHF
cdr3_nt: TGTGCCTGGACCGGGGGGGTTGGCCAGCCCCAGCATTTT